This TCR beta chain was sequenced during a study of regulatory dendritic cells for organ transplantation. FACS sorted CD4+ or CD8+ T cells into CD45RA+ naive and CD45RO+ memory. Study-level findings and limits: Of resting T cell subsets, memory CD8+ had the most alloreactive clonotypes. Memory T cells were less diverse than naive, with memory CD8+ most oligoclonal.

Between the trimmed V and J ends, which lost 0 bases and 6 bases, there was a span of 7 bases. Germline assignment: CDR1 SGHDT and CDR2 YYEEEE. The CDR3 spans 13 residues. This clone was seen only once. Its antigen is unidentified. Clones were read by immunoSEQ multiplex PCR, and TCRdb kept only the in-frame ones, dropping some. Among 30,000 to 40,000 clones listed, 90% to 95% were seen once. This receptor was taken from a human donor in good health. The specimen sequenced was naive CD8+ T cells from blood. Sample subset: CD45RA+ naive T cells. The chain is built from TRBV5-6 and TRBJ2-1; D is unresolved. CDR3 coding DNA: TGTGCCAGCAGCTTGGGGGGTACCAATGAGCAGTTCTTC. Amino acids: CASSLGGTNEQFF.